Here is one T cell receptor (beta chain) with its context. The antigen is undetermined. This specimen comes from a study of long-term antiretroviral therapy in people with HIV. Version v3.0 of the immunoSEQ assay was performed at survey level. TCRdb keeps only in-frame clones here, not all; method: immunoSEQ multiplex PCR. This sample has 10,000 to 13,000 clones, with about four fifths found just once. Roughly 0.95-11 million cryopreserved PBMC were held in samples before DNA extraction. V was pared by 3 bases and J by 5 bases, with 2 bases of the junction left unmatched. In germline, CDR1 is KGHSH, CDR2 LQKENI. The CDR3 has 15 residues. Whole-study results and caveats: Across all time points, the repertoire was dominated by clones that expanded before ART. Diversity went up after ART and still fell short of transplant donor controls.

The source was unsorted PBMCs, collected 1.2 years after starting antiretroviral therapy. The sequence came from a middle-aged man with HIV. This chain joins TRBV18 and TRBJ1-6; 9 positions agree with TRBD1. In DNA, the CDR3 is TGTGCCAGCTCACCGGGGACAGGGAATAATTCACCCCTCCACTTT. It is translated as CASSPGTGNNSPLHF.